The clone carrying this TCR beta chain was seen a few times. Its specificity is not known. The source of the sample is a study of T cells after yellow fever vaccination. TCRdb reanalysed the 5' RACE reads using MiXCR and keeps one entry per CDR3 protein. Of some 300,000 distinct CDR3 sequences in the sample, around 10% were seen once. General study results and limits: Subsequent to the booster, the majority of primary-vaccination clones reappeared (roughly 95% CD4, roughly 90% CD8).

The CDR3 is made up of 16 amino acids. Germline V gives CDR1 KGHSH, CDR2 LQKENI. V shed 3 bases and J 4 bases; nucleotides not matched to a gene: 9. The sequence derives from a man younger than 30 who received the YFV17D yellow fever vaccine. This sample comprised CD4+ T cells sorted from PBMCs, obtained 5 days after the yellow fever booster vaccination. J is TRBJ2-1 and V is TRBV18, with 7 bases identical to TRBD1. CDR3 DNA: TGTGCCAGCTCACCCCTTGAGGGGGCCTTATACAATGAGCAGTTCTTC. This translates into CASSPLEGALYNEQFF.